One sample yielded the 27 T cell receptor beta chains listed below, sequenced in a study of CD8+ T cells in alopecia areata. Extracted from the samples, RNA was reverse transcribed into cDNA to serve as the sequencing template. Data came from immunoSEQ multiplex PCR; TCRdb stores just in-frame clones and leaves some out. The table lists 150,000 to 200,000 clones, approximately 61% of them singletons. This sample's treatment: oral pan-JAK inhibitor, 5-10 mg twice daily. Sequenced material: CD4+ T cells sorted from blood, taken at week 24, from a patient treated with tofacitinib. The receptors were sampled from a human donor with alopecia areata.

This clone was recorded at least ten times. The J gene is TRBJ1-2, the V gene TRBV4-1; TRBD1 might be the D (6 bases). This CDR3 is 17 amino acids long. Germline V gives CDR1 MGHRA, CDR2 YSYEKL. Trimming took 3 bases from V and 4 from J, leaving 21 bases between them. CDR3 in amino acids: CASSHPNRDTRLYGYTF. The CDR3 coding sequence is TGCGCCAGCAGCCACCCTAACCGGGACACTCGACTCTATGGCTACACCTTC.

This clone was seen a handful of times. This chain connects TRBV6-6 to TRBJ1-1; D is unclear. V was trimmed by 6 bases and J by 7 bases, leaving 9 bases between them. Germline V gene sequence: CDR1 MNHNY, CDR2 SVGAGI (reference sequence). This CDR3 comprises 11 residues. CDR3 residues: CASSGRDEAFF. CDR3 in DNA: TGTGCCAGCAGCGGACGGGATGAAGCTTTCTTT.

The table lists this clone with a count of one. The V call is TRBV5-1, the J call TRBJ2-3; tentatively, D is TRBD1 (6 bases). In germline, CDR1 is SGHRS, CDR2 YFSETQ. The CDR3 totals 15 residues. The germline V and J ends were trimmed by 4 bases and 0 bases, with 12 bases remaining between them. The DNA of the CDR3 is TGCGCCAGCAGCAGCGGACAGACCAGCACAGATACGCAGTATTTT. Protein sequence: CASSSGQTSTDTQYF. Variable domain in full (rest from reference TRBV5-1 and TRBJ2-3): KAGVTQTPRYLIKTRGQQVTLSCSPISGHRSVSWYQQTPGQGLQFLFEYFSETQRNKGNFPGRFSGRQFSNSRSEMNVSTLELGDSALYLCASSSGQTSTDTQYFGPGTRLTVL.

This CDR3 is CASSIRITGTEAFF. The CDR3 coding sequence is TGTGCCAGCAGTATAAGGATTACTGGGACTGAAGCTTTCTTT. The rearrangement links TRBV27 to TRBJ1-1; D unclear. This CDR3 has 14 amino acids. Trimming removed 5 bases at V and 5 bases at J, with 15 bases between. CDR1 and CDR2 from the germline V gene are MNHEY and SMNVEV (reference sequence).

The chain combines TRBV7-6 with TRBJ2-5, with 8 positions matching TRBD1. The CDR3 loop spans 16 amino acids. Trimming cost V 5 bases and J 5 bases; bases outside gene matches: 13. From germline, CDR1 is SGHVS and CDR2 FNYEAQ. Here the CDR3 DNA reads TGTGCCAGCAGCGAAACGTTTGCCAGGGGGCTGGAGACCCAGTACTTC. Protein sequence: CASSETFARGLETQYF.

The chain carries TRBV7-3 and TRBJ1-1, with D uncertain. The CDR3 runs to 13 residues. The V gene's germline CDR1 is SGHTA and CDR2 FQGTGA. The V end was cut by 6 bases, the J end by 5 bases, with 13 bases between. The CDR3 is CASSSAVETEAFF. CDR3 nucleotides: TGTGCCAGCAGTTCCGCGGTGGAGACTGAAGCTTTCTTT.

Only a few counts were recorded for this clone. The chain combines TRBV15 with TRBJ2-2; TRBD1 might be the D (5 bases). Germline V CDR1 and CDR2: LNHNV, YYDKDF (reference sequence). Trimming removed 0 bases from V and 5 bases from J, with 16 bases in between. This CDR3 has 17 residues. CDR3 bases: TGTGCCACCAGCAGAGATGCGGAAGGGGCGAGGACCGGGGAGCTGTTTTTT. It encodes CATSRDAEGARTGELFF.

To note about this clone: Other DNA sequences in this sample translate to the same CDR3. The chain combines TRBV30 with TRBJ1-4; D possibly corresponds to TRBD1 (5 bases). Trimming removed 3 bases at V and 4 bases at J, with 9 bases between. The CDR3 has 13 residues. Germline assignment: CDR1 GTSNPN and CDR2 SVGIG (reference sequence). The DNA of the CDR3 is TGTGCCTGGAGGGGAAGGGGTAATGAAAAACTGTTTTTT. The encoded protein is CAWRGRGNEKLFF.

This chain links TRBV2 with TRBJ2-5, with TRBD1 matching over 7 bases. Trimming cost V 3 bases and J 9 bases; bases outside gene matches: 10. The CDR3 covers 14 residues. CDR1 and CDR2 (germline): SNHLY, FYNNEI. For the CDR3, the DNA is TGTGCCAGCAGTGACCGACAGGTTGACAGGGCCCAGTACTTC. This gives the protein CASSDRQVDRAQYF.

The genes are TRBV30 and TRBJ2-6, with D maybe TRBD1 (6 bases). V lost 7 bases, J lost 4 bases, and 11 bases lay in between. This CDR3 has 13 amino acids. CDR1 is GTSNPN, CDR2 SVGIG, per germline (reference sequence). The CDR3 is CAFRTVGANVLTF. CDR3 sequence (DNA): TGTGCCTTCAGGACAGTGGGGGCCAACGTCCTGACTTTC.

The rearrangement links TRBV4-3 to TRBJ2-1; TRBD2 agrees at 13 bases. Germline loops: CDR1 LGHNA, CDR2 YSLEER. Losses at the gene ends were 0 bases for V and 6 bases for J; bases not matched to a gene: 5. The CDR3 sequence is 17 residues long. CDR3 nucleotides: TGCGCCAGCAGCCAAGAGACGGGACTAGCGGGGCTCAATGAGCAGTTCTTC. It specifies CASSQETGLAGLNEQFF.

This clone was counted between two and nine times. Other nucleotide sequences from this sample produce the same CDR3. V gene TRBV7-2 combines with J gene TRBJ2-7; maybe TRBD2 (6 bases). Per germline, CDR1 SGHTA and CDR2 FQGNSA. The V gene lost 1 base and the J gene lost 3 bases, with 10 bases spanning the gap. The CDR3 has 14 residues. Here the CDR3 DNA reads TGTGCCAGCAGCTTAGTAACGGGGGACTACGAGCAGTACTTC. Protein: CASSLVTGDYEQYF.

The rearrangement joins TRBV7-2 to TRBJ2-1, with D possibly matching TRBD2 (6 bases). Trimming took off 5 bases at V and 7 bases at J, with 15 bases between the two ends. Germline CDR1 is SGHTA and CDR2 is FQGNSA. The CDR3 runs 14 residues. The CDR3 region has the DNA TGTGCCAGCAGCCTGCCATTCCGGGGGAATGAGCAGTTCTTC. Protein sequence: CASSLPFRGNEQFF.

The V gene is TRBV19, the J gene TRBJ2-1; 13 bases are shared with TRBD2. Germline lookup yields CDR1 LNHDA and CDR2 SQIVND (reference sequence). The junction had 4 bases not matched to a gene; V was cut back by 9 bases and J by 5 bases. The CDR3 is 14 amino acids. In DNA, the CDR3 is TGTGCCAGCAGAGGACTAGCGGGGGACAATGAGCAGTTCTTC. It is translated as CASRGLAGDNEQFF. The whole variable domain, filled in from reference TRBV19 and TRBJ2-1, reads DGGITQSPKYLFRKEGQNVTLSCEQNLNHDAMYWYRQDPGQGLRLIYYSQIVNDFQKGDIAEGYSVSREKKESFPLTVTSAQKNPTAFYLCASRGLAGDNEQFFGPGTRLTVL.

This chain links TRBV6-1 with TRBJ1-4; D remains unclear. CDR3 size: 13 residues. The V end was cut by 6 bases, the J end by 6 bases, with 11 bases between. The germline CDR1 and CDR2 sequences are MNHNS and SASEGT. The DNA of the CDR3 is TGTGCCAGCAGATCAGCGGCCGATGAAAAACTGTTTTTT. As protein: CASRSAADEKLFF.

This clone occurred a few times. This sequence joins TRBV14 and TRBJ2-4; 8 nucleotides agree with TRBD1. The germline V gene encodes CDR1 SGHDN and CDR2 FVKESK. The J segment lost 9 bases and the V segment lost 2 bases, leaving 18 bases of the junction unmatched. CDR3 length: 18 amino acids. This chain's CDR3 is CASSQLQQMGRGQVIQYF. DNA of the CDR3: TGTGCCAGCAGCCAACTGCAACAGATGGGCAGGGGGCAGGTCATTCAGTACTTC.

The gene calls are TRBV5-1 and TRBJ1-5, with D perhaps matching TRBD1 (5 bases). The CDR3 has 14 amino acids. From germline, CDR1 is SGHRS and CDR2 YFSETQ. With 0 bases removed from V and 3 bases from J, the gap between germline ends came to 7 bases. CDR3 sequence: CASSLAGNNQPQHF. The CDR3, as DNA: TGCGCCAGCAGCTTGGCAGGGAACAATCAGCCCCAGCATTTT.

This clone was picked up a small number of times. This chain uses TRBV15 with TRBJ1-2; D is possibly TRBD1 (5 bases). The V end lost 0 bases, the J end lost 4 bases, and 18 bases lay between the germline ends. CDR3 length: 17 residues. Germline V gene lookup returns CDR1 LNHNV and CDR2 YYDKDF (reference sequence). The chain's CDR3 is CATSRDRLNPGTYGYTF. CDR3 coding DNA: TGTGCCACCAGCAGAGATCGACTTAACCCCGGGACCTATGGCTACACCTTC.

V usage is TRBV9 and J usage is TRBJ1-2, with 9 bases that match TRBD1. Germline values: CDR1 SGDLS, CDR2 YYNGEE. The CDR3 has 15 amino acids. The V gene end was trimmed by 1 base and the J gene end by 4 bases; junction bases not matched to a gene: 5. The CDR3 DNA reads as TGTGCCAGCAGCGTATCCCCGACAGGGGGCTATGGCTACACCTTC. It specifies CASSVSPTGGYGYTF.

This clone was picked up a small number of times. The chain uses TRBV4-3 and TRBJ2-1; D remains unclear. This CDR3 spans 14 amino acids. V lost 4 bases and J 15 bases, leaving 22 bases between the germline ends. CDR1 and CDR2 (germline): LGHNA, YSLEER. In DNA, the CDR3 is TGCGCCAGCAGCCTCAATCCAACCGGGTCTTCCCTGTTCTTC. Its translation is CASSLNPTGSSLFF.

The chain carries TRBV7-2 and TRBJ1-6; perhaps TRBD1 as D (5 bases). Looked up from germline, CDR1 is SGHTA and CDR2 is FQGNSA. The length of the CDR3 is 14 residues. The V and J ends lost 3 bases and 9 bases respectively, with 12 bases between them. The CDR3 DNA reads TGTGCCAGCAGCTTTGACAGTTTACTTTCACCCCTCCACTTT. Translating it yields CASSFDSLLSPLHF. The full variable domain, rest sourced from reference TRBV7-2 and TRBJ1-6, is GAGVSQSPSNKVTEKGKDVELRCDPISGHTALYWYRQSLGQGLEFLIYFQGNSAPDKSGLPSDRFSAERTGGSVSTLTIQRTQQEDSAVYLCASSFDSLLSPLHFGNGTRLTVT.

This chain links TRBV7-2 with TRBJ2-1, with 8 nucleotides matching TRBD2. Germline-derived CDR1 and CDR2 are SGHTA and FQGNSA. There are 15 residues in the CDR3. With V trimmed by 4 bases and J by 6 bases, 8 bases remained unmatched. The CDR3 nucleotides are TGTGCCAGCAGCTCCCGGGGGGGCCCGGCCAATGAGCAGTTCTTC. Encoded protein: CASSSRGGPANEQFF.

CDR3 DNA: TGTGCCAGTAGGTGGCGGGGGGCCACAGATACGCAGTATTTT. Translation: CASRWRGATDTQYF. V gene TRBV19 combines with J gene TRBJ2-3, with TRBD2 matching 8 bases. CDR1 is LNHDA, CDR2 SQIVND, per germline (reference sequence). V trimming: 6 bases; J trimming: 2 bases; junction bases outside the gene matches: 4. CDR3 length: 14 amino acids.

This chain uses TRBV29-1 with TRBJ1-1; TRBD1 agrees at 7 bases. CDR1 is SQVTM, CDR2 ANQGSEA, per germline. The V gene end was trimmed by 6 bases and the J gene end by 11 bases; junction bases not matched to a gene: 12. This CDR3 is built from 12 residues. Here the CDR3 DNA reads TGCAGCGTCGATGGACAGGATCGCGTGGCTTTCTTT. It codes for CSVDGQDRVAFF.

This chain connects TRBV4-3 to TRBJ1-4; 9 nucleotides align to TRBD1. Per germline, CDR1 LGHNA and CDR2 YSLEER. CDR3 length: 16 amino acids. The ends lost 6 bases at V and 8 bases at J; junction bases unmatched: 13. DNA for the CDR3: TGCGCCAGCAGTTCACCTCCGGGACAGGGATTGGAAAAACTGTTTTTT. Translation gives CASSSPPGQGLEKLFF.

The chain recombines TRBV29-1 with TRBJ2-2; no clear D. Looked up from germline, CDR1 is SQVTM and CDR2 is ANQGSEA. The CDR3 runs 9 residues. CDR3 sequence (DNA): TGCAGTGGCACCGGGGAGCTGTTTTTT. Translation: CSGTGELFF.

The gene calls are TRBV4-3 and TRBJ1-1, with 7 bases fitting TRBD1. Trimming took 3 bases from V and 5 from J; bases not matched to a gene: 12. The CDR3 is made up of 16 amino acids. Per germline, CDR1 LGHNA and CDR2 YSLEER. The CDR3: CASSQYLTQGGTEAFF. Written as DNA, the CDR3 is TGCGCCAGCAGCCAGTATTTAACTCAGGGGGGTACTGAAGCTTTCTTT.